These 5 T cell receptor beta chains were all obtained from the same sample, sequenced in a study of blood T cells in healthy people across ages. Then a second PCR, running roughly 7 to 11 cycles, was carried out with a sample-barcoded 5' primer and a J-beta primer mix. TCRdb independently ran MiXCR on the 5' RACE reads; one entry per CDR3 protein. This table holds about 1.8 million distinct CDR3 sequences, about 49% found once. The sample was blood. The source is a woman aged 40 to 50 in good health.

The chain carries TRBV20-1 and TRBJ2-3, with TRBD2 identical over 9 bases. The CDR3 runs 16 residues. Looked up from germline, CDR1 is DFQATT and CDR2 is SNEGSKA (reference sequence). The trim removed 0 bases at V and 1 base at J, leaving 5 bases unmatched. The CDR3 region has the DNA TGCAGTGCTAGAGATTGGGTAGCGGGGGGCACAGATACGCAGTATTTT. Translation: CSARDWVAGGTDTQYF.

The V call is TRBV15, the J call TRBJ1-5; the D gene is possibly TRBD1 (5 bases). From germline, CDR1 is LNHNV and CDR2 YYDKDF (reference sequence). CDR3 size: 16 residues. V gave up 0 bases and J gave up 5 bases, with 14 bases separating them. The CDR3 DNA follows: TGTGCCACCAGCAGAGATGGGGGAGGGGACGATCAGCCCCAGCATTTT. Translated, it gives CATSRDGGGDDQPQHF.

The chain couples TRBV7-3 to TRBJ2-3; 11 bases are a match to TRBD2. Trimming cost V 5 bases and J 4 bases; bases outside gene matches: 8. Germline values: CDR1 SGHTA, CDR2 FQGTGA. This CDR3 is 16 amino acids long. CDR3 nucleotide sequence: TGTGCCAGCAGCCCTAGTAGCGGGGGGGCCCCAGATACGCAGTATTTT. This encodes CASSPSSGGAPDTQYF. Full variable domain (remainder filled in from reference TRBV7-3 and TRBJ2-3): GAGVSQTPSNKVTEKGKYVELRCDPISGHTALYWYRQSLGQGPEFLIYFQGTGAADDSGLPNDRFFAVRPEGSVSTLKIQRTERGDSAVYLCASSPSSGGAPDTQYFGPGTRLTVL.

The table lists this clonotype with a few counts. The chain is built from TRBV6-6 and TRBJ2-1; 10 bases align to TRBD1. The CDR3 extends over 15 amino acids. V was pared by 6 bases and J by 7 bases, with 9 bases of the junction left unmatched. Germline CDR1 MNHNY, CDR2 SVGAGI (reference sequence). As DNA, the CDR3 is TGTGCCAGCAGCCTAGACAGGGGGCGGTCTAATGAGCAGTTCTTC. It is translated as CASSLDRGRSNEQFF.

This sequence joins TRBV6-6 and TRBJ2-1, with TRBD1 matching 10 bases. The V gene's germline CDR1 is MNHNY and CDR2 SVGAGI (reference sequence). The CDR3 extends over 15 amino acids. With V trimmed by 6 bases and J by 6 bases, 8 bases remained unmatched. Here the CDR3 DNA reads TGTGCCAGCAGCCCTGGACAGGGGGGAGTCAATGAGCAGTTCTTC. This encodes CASSPGQGGVNEQFF.